This T cell receptor beta chain was sequenced for a study of blood T cell repertoires in COVID-19. As for the study in general: The United States, Italy and Spain provided the acute and convalescent COVID-19 samples. PBMCs, B-cell-depleted T cells, or T cells provided the cDNA or gDNA that made up the material.

Seattle enrolled patients during active infection and tracked them longitudinally. The length of the CDR3 is 13 residues. Losses at the gene ends were 6 bases for V and 6 bases for J; bases not matched to a gene: 4. The germline V gene encodes CDR1 MNHEY and CDR2 SVGAGI. Authors' processing steps: Amplification of reference gene primers was used by the study to estimate nucleated cell counts. Assay: immunoSEQ multiplex PCR; the TCRdb copy retains only in-frame clones and omits some. V and J calls and clone size are as listed in that table; D and trimming were resolved from the DNA. The sample lists more than 300,000 clones, about 90% occurring once.

The clonotype comes from a woman aged 45-65 years with COVID-19, enrolled during active disease. What was sequenced was peripheral blood. The chain employs TRBV6-5 and TRBJ2-4; 8 bases are shared with TRBD1. The CDR3 region is CASRRTGLNIQYF. The CDR3, as DNA: TGTGCCAGCAGGAGGACAGGGTTAAACATTCAGTACTTC.